This T cell receptor beta chain came from a study of cytomegalovirus exposure and HLA in healthy donors. 13 Jbeta primers and 60 Vbeta primers were used for the PCR. TCRdb's copy holds only in-frame clones and misses some; the assay was immunoSEQ multiplex PCR. Recorded for this sample: fewer than 130,000 clones. Trimming left V 2 bases short and J 2 bases short, with 13 bases between. This CDR3 has 15 amino acids. CDR1 SGHVS and CDR2 FQNEAQ come from the germline V gene. Sequencing used PBMCs. The receptor comes from a man in his fifties or sixties in good health and CMV-seronegative. The chain employs TRBV7-8 and TRBJ2-7, with D hard to call. DNA for the CDR3: TGTGCCAGCAGCTTAATCGATAGGAGAACCTACGAGCAGTACTTC. Protein product: CASSLIDRRTYEQYF. The full variable domain, its missing parts supplied by reference TRBV7-8 and TRBJ2-7, is GAGVSQSPRYKVAKRGQDVALRCDPISGHVSLFWYQQALGQGPEFLTYFQNEAQLDKSGLPSDRFFAERPEGSVSTLKIQRTQQEDSAVYLCASSLIDRRTYEQYFGPGTRLTVT.